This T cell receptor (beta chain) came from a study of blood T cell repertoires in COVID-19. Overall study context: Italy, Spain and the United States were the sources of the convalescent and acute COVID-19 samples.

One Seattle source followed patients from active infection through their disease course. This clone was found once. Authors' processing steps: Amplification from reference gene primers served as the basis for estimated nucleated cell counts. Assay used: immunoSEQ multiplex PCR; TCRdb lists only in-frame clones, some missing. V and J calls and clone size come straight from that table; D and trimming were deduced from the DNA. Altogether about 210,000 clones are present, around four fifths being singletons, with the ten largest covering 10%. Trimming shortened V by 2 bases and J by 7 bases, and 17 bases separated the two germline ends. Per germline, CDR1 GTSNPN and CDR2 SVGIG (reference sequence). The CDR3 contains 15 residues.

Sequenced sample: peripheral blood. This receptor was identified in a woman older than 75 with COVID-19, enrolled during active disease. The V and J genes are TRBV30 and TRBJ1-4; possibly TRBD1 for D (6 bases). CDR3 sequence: CAWSLAGGATEKLFF. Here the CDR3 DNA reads TGTGCCTGGAGTCTTGCCGGGGGGGCAACTGAAAAACTGTTTTTT. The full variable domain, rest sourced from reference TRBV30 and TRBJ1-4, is SQTIHQWPATLVQPVGSPLSLECTVEGTSNPNLYWYRQAAGRGLQLLFYSVGIGQISSEVPQNLSASRPQDRQFILSSKKLLLSDSGFYLCAWSLAGGATEKLFFGSGTQLSVL.